Included here is one T cell receptor beta chain sequence, with context. This specimen comes from a study of blood T cell repertoires in COVID-19. Background on the study: Collection of acute and convalescent COVID-19 samples took place in the United States, Italy and Spain. Nucleic acid was either cDNA or gDNA, and it came from T cells, B-cell-depleted T cells, or PBMCs.

In the original workflow: It was from reference gene primer amplification that nucleated cell counts were estimated. Here immunoSEQ multiplex PCR was the method, and the copy in TCRdb shows in-frame clones only, minus some. V, J and clone size are those of that table, while D and trimming were read from the DNA. This repertoire shows approximately 280,000 clones, roughly 90% found once; its top ten account for 12%. The germline V and J ends were trimmed by 0 bases and 3 bases, with 5 bases remaining between them. This CDR3 has 13 amino acids. The germline V gene has CDR1 LGHNA and CDR2 YSLEER. Material: peripheral blood. The V call is TRBV4-3, the J call TRBJ2-5; the D is unclear. The origin of this receptor is a woman in her fifties or sixties with acute or convalescent COVID-19. CDR3 bases: TGCGCCAGCAGCCAAGATCCCGAAGAGACCCAGTACTTC. Translating it yields CASSQDPEETQYF.